This T cell receptor (beta chain) was identified during a study of blood T cell repertoires in COVID-19. Study information: Acute and convalescent COVID-19 specimens originated in the United States, Italy and Spain.

CDR3 size: 15 residues. Germline-derived CDR1 and CDR2 are MGHDK and SYGVNS. The V end was cut by 1 base, the J end by 2 bases, with 9 bases between. This table comes from immunoSEQ multiplex PCR, and its TCRdb copy is limited to in-frame clones, with some not included. This table has 200,000 to 250,000 clones, about 85% appearing once. This clonotype was sampled from a woman in her forties or fifties with COVID-19, enrolled during active disease. The genes are TRBV25-1 and TRBJ1-5; possibly TRBD1 for D (5 bases). Material for sequencing was peripheral blood. CDR3 DNA: TGTGCCAGCAGTGAATGGGGGGGTGGCAATCAGCCCCAGCATTTT. Its translation is CASSEWGGGNQPQHF.